A single sample gave rise to the 10 T cell receptor beta chains below, sequenced in a study of CD8 T cells in ankylosing spondylitis. TCRdb itself ran the 5' RACE reads through MiXCR, one entry per CDR3 protein. This sample has 350,000 to 400,000 distinct CDR3 sequences; 20% to 25% occur once, and the top ten carry about 12%. Sequenced sample: blood, either unsorted or a sorted T cell fraction (not recorded which). These receptors came from a male donor with ankylosing spondylitis or in good health (not recorded which).

In its sample, this clonotype was seen a few times. The chain uses TRBV4-2 and TRBJ2-3; no clear D gene. Deletions cut 2 bases from V and 0 bases from J, with 9 bases between. CDR1 and CDR2 (germline): LGHNA, YNFKEQ. The CDR3 has 15 amino acids. The CDR3 bases are TGTGCCAGCAGCCAACGAAGAGTTAGCACAGATACGCAGTATTTT. Protein: CASSQRRVSTDTQYF.

In this sample, this clonotype turned up many times. The gene calls are TRBV2 and TRBJ2-7; D is unresolved. Germline-derived CDR1 and CDR2 are SNHLY and FYNNEI. Trimming left V 8 bases short and J 2 bases short, with 4 bases between. CDR3 size: 10 residues. The CDR3 DNA sequence: TGTGCCAGCGGACCCTACGAGCAGTACTTC. Encoded protein: CASGPYEQYF.

This clonotype turned up a few times. The chain uses TRBV6-4 and TRBJ2-6; the D gene is possibly TRBD1 (6 bases). This CDR3 comprises 17 residues. The V gene's germline CDR1 is MRHNA and CDR2 SNTAGT. The V end lost 6 bases, the J end lost 1 base, and 16 bases lay between the germline ends. The CDR3 is CASSPTGTHSGANVLTF. CDR3 in DNA: TGTGCCAGCAGCCCAACAGGGACCCATTCTGGGGCCAACGTCCTGACTTTC.

This CDR3 is CASSQNGMGPGPHEQYF. The DNA for the CDR3 is TGTGCCAGCAGCCAGAATGGCATGGGGCCAGGGCCCCACGAGCAGTACTTC. The V call is TRBV14, the J call TRBJ2-7, with D possibly matching TRBD1 (5 bases). Trimming cost V 3 bases and J 5 bases, with 23 bases left between them. The germline gives CDR1 SGHDN, CDR2 FVKESK. The CDR3 extends over 17 amino acids.

The V call is TRBV7-9, the J call TRBJ2-7, with D perhaps matching TRBD2 (5 bases). Germline V gives CDR1 SEHNR, CDR2 FQNEAQ (reference sequence). The V gene lost 5 bases and the J gene lost 3 bases, with 11 bases spanning the gap. This CDR3 is built from 13 residues. The CDR3 DNA is TGTGCCAGCAGCCGAGGGAGAGACTACGAGCAGTACTTC. Translating gives CASSRGRDYEQYF.

V is TRBV4-1 and J is TRBJ2-1, with 11 bases lining up with TRBD2. The CDR3 loop spans 15 amino acids. Germline loops: CDR1 MGHRA, CDR2 YSYEKL. Trimming took 1 base from V and 8 from J; bases not matched to a gene: 4. In DNA form, the CDR3 reads TGCGCCAGCAGCCAAGTAGCGGGGGGGCCCCATGAGCAGTTCTTC. Its translation is CASSQVAGGPHEQFF.

The chain recombines TRBV10-3 with TRBJ2-5, with TRBD1 identical over 9 bases. The V gene's germline CDR1 is ENHRY and CDR2 SYGVKD. The J segment lost 6 bases and the V segment lost 2 bases, leaving 4 bases of the junction unmatched. CDR3 size: 14 residues. The DNA for the CDR3 is TGTGCCATCAGTGAGGACAGGGGGTTTAAGACCCAGTACTTC. Translated: CAISEDRGFKTQYF.

This clonotype was seen a few times. This sequence joins TRBV10-3 and TRBJ2-6, with unresolved D. V was clipped by 3 bases and J by 1 base, with 7 bases between them. This CDR3 contains 15 residues. Per the germline V gene, CDR1 is ENHRY and CDR2 is SYGVKD. The DNA of the CDR3 is TGTGCCATCAGTGAAATTGGGTCTGGGGCCAACGTCCTGACTTTC. It translates to CAISEIGSGANVLTF.

V gene TRBV10-3 combines with J gene TRBJ2-7; D is possibly TRBD1 (6 bases). Germline lookup yields CDR1 ENHRY and CDR2 SYGVKD. The CDR3 is made up of 17 amino acids. With 0 bases removed from V and 4 bases from J, the gap between germline ends came to 19 bases. The CDR3 nucleotides are TGTGCCATCAGTGAGTCGTCCCTGCGACAGGAGAAATACGAGCAGTACTTC. Its protein product is CAISESSLRQEKYEQYF.

The chain employs TRBV28 and TRBJ1-1; 9 bases match TRBD1. Germline V gene sequence: CDR1 MDHEN, CDR2 SYDVKM. V was clipped by 6 bases and J by 8 bases; unmatched bases: 13. This CDR3 contains 15 residues. CDR3: CASRQNYRGLTEAFF. The CDR3, as DNA: TGTGCCAGCAGACAAAACTACAGGGGGCTTACCGAAGCTTTCTTT.